This T cell receptor (beta chain) was sequenced for a study of T-cell memory formation after mild COVID-19. This clonotype has a count of ten or more. V gave up 2 bases and J gave up 5 bases, with 10 bases separating them. CDR3 length: 13 amino acids. Germline CDR1 and CDR2: SGHRS and YFSETQ. TCRdb re-analysed the 5' RACE reads in MiXCR, keeping a single row per CDR3 protein. The data contain more than 250,000 distinct CDR3 sequences, about a sixth of them singletons. The chain links TRBV5-1 to TRBJ2-5; TRBD2 might be the D (6 bases). The sequencing input was PBMCs or a T cell subset sorted from them (not recorded which). The sequence was collected from a young man who had mild COVID-19 (a few samples of this study predate the infection). Cell type and time point are not known. The CDR3 sequence is CASSFAGLETQYF. In nucleotides, the CDR3 is TGCGCCAGCAGCTTCGCGGGGCTTGAGACCCAGTACTTC. The entire variable domain, with the rest obtained from reference TRBV5-1 and TRBJ2-5, is as follows: KAGVTQTPRYLIKTRGQQVTLSCSPISGHRSVSWYQQTPGQGLQFLFEYFSETQRNKGNFPGRFSGRQFSNSRSEMNVSTLELGDSALYLCASSFAGLETQYFGPGTRLLVL.